These 18 T cell receptor beta chains share one sample of origin, sequenced in a study of blood T cells in healthy people across ages. A J-beta primer mix and a sample-barcoded 5' primer were used in a second PCR of roughly 6 to 11 cycles. Each CDR3 protein is one row after TCRdb ran MiXCR on the 5' RACE reads. The sample has some 1.4 million distinct CDR3 sequences; roughly 45% are singletons. The sequencing sample was made of blood. The receptors originated from a woman younger than 35 in good health.

This clonotype was counted only a few times. DNA for the CDR3: TGTGCCAGCAGCCAAGGACCCCGGGGGGATTACAATGAGCAGTTCTTC. Translated: CASSQGPRGDYNEQFF. V is TRBV4-2 and J is TRBJ2-1; TRBD2 agrees at 7 bases. The J segment lost 4 bases and the V segment lost 1 base, leaving 7 bases of the junction unmatched. Germline V CDR1 and CDR2: LGHNA, YNFKEQ. This CDR3 has 16 amino acids.

V and J are TRBV6-6 and TRBJ2-7; TRBD1 matches at 8 bases. CDR1 and CDR2 (germline): MNHNY, SVGAGI (reference sequence). V was clipped by 6 bases and J by 5 bases; unmatched bases: 12. The CDR3 loop spans 15 amino acids. The CDR3 bases are TGTGCCAGCAGCCAACCGACAGGGGCCGGTCACGAGCAGTACTTC. Residues: CASSQPTGAGHEQYF.

The V call is TRBV28, the J call TRBJ2-2; 9 bases map to TRBD1. The germline CDR1 and CDR2 sequences are MDHEN and SYDVKM. The CDR3 totals 16 residues. After removal of 6 bases from V and 1 base from J, the junction contained 6 bases not matched to a gene. The CDR3 DNA is TGTGCCAGCAGGGCGACGGGACAGGGGAACACCGGGGAGCTGTTTTTT. Translating gives CASRATGQGNTGELFF.

The rearrangement joins TRBV18 to TRBJ1-1; possibly TRBD1 for D (6 bases). Germline V gene data show CDR1 as KGHSH and CDR2 as LQKENI. The CDR3 spans 15 residues. Deletions cut 0 bases from V and 7 bases from J, with 15 bases between. The CDR3 coding sequence is TGTGCCAGCTCACCACCGTCGGGGGCTGCCGGTGAAGCTTTCTTT. Protein product: CASSPPSGAAGEAFF.

The gene calls are TRBV6-1 and TRBJ2-5; D is unresolved. The CDR3 is 13 residues long. Germline CDR1 and CDR2: MNHNS and SASEGT. V was pared by 8 bases and J by 5 bases, with 15 bases between. The CDR3 nucleotides read TGTGCCAGCCGGACCGTGGTAATCGAGACCCAGTACTTC. It is translated as CASRTVVIETQYF.

The V call is TRBV10-3, the J call TRBJ2-1, with no clear D. The CDR3 runs 15 residues. The V gene's germline CDR1 is ENHRY and CDR2 SYGVKD. V was cut by 3 bases and J by 7 bases, with 16 bases left in between. CDR3 loop: CAISDPVGRGNEQFF. DNA for the CDR3: TGTGCCATCAGTGACCCCGTAGGGCGTGGTAATGAGCAGTTCTTC.

This clonotype was detected only a few times. The V and J genes are TRBV6-2 or TRBV6-3 and TRBJ2-1; 10 bases are shared with TRBD1. V shed 7 bases and J 7 bases; nucleotides not matched to a gene: 10. Germline CDR1 is MNHEY and CDR2 is SVGEGT. The CDR3 is made up of 15 amino acids. The CDR3 sequence is CASTELTDRGNEQFF. The CDR3, as DNA: TGTGCCAGCACCGAACTAACGGACAGGGGGAATGAGCAGTTCTTC.

V usage is TRBV6-1 and J usage is TRBJ1-5, with 7 bases identical to TRBD1. Germline CDR1 is MNHNS and CDR2 is SASEGT. This CDR3 is 14 amino acids long. Trimming at V came to 6 bases and at J to 6 bases, leaving 8 bases not matched to a gene. Here the CDR3 DNA reads TGTGCCAGCAGGACAGACAGGGTAAGTCAGCCCCAGCATTTT. Its protein product is CASRTDRVSQPQHF.

The V and J genes are TRBV10-3 and TRBJ1-4; TRBD1 aligns across 8 bases. Germline CDR1 ENHRY, CDR2 SYGVKD. The ends lost 5 bases at V and 9 bases at J; junction bases unmatched: 5. CDR3 length equals 13 residues. The CDR3 region is CAISWGQDKKLFF. DNA for the CDR3: TGTGCCATCAGTTGGGGACAGGATAAAAAACTGTTTTTT.

This chain uses TRBV5-1 with TRBJ1-3, with 10 bases that match TRBD1. V gave up 3 bases and J gave up 2 bases; unmatched junction bases: 8. Germline loops: CDR1 SGHRS, CDR2 YFSETQ. The CDR3 is 17 amino acids. The CDR3 spells CASSSAQTGGPGNTIYF. The CDR3 bases are TGCGCCAGCAGCTCGGCACAGACAGGGGGCCCTGGAAACACCATATATTTT.

This clonotype has just a few counts. CDR3 amino acids: CASRRTDGYYGYTF. In nucleotides, the CDR3 is TGTGCCAGCAGACGTACCGACGGCTACTATGGCTACACCTTC. The chain joins TRBV6-5 to TRBJ1-2, with D unresolved. V was cut by 6 bases and J by 3 bases, with 14 bases left in between. This CDR3 contains 14 residues. In germline, CDR1 is MNHEY, CDR2 SVGAGI.

There are a few counts of this clonotype. The chain recombines TRBV3-1 with TRBJ1-2, with D unclear. V lost 0 bases to trimming and J lost 7 bases, with 9 bases between them. The CDR3 is 13 residues long. Germline V gene data show CDR1 as LGHDT and CDR2 as YNNKEL (reference sequence). The DNA for the CDR3 is TGTGCCAGCAGCCAAGATTGGTCAGGTGGCTACACCTTC. The encoded protein is CASSQDWSGGYTF.

The rearrangement uses TRBV5-1 and TRBJ2-4, with 7 bases aligning to TRBD1. The end of the DNA is better explained by TRBJ2-7, so the J call may be wrong. This CDR3 is 15 amino acids long. Looked up from germline, CDR1 is SGHRS and CDR2 is YFSETQ. CDR3 region: CASSLNRGRVDEQYF. The CDR3 DNA sequence: TGCGCCAGCAGCCTTAACAGGGGCAGGGTGGACGAGCAGTACTTC.

This clonotype occurred a few times. The genes are TRBV11-2 and TRBJ2-1, with a possible D match to TRBD1 (5 bases). The germline V gene has CDR1 SGHAT and CDR2 FQNNGV. Trimming stripped 5 bases from V and 8 bases from J, with 22 bases between. CDR3 length equals 16 residues. The CDR3 sequence: CASSQGASAIRDEQFF. CDR3 sequence (DNA): TGTGCCAGCAGCCAAGGGGCCAGCGCGATCAGGGATGAGCAGTTCTTC. Combining the CDR3 with reference TRBV11-2 and TRBJ2-1 gives the whole variable domain EAGVAQSPRYKIIEKRQSVAFWCNPISGHATLYWYQQILGQGPKLLIQFQNNGVVDDSQLPKDRFSAERLKGVDSTLKIQPAKLEDSAVYLCASSQGASAIRDEQFFGPGTRLTVL.

CDR3 in DNA: TGTGCCAGCACCCATGACAAGACAGGGAGCGATGAGCAGTTCTTC. Encoded protein: CASTHDKTGSDEQFF. The chain has TRBV6-6 and TRBJ2-1; 7 bases fit TRBD1. The V gene end was trimmed by 7 bases and the J gene end by 8 bases; junction bases not matched to a gene: 14. The CDR3 runs 15 residues. Germline V gene sequence: CDR1 MNHNY, CDR2 SVGAGI (reference sequence).

The rearrangement links TRBV28 to TRBJ2-7; no clear D gene. Per the germline V gene, CDR1 is MDHEN and CDR2 is SYDVKM. The CDR3 runs to 15 residues. Between the trimmed V and J ends, which lost 5 bases and 2 bases, there was a span of 16 bases. CDR3 residues: CASSQRTHYPYEQYF. The CDR3 coding sequence is TGTGCCAGCAGTCAACGTACACATTACCCCTACGAGCAGTACTTC.

The CDR3 loop is CASSSRVVRAQPQHF. CDR3 nucleotides: TGTGCCAGCAGCTCCAGGGTCGTTAGAGCTCAGCCCCAGCATTTT. The chain uses TRBV7-8 and TRBJ1-5, with TRBD1 as a possible D gene (5 bases). The CDR3 length is 15 residues. Germline assignment: CDR1 SGHVS and CDR2 FQNEAQ. V was pared by 4 bases and J by 6 bases, with 16 bases between. Supplemented by reference TRBV7-8 and TRBJ1-5, the full variable domain reads GAGVSQSPRYKVAKRGQDVALRCDPISGHVSLFWYQQALGQGPEFLTYFQNEAQLDKSGLPSDRFFAERPEGSVSTLKIQRTQQEDSAVYLCASSSRVVRAQPQHFGDGTRLSIL.

The chain joins TRBV29-1 to TRBJ2-5, with 8 positions matching TRBD2. With the DNA end fitting TRBJ2-1 better, the J assignment may be wrong. CDR1 and CDR2 (germline): SQVTM, ANQGSEA. This CDR3 comprises 13 residues. The CDR3 sequence: CSVRLATQETQFF. The DNA for the CDR3 is TGCAGCGTCAGACTAGCGACCCAAGAGACCCAGTTCTTC.